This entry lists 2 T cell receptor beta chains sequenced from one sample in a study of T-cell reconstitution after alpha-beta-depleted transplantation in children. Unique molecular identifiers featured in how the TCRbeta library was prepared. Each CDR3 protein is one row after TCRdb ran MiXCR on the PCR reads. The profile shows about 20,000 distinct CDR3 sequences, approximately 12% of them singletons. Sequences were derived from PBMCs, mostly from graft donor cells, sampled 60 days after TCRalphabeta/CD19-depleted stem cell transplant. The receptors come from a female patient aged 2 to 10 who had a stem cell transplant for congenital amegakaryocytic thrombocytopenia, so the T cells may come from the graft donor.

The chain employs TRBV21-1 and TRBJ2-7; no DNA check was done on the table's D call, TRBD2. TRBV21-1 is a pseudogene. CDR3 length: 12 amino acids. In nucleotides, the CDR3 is TGTGCCTACCCCCCCCGGACCGACGAGCAGTACGTC. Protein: CAYPPRTDEQYV.

For the CDR3, the DNA is TGTGCCAGCAGCCCTGGGCTCCTCTGCTACGAGCAGTACTTC. Protein: CASSPGLLCYEQYF. The rearrangement links TRBV7-9 to TRBJ2-7; D remains ambiguous. Germline assignment: CDR1 SEHNR and CDR2 FQNEAQ (reference sequence). The CDR3 is 14 residues long. The V end lost 5 bases, the J end lost 3 bases, and 14 bases lay between the germline ends.